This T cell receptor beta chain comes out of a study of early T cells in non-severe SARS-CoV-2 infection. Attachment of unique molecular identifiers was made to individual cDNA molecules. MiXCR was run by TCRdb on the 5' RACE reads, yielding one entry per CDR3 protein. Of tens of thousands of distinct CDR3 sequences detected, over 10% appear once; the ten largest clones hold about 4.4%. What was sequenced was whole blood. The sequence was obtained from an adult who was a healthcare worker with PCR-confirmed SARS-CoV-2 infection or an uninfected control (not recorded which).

In DNA form, the CDR3 reads TGCGCCAGCAGCTTGGGGGGACAGGATGACGGCTACACCTTC. Translating gives CASSLGGQDDGYTF. The V gene is TRBV5-1, the J gene TRBJ1-2, with 8 bases lining up with TRBD1. The CDR3 contains 14 residues. The V segment lost 0 bases and the J segment 8 bases; nucleotides outside the gene matches: 6. Germline loops: CDR1 SGHRS, CDR2 YFSETQ.